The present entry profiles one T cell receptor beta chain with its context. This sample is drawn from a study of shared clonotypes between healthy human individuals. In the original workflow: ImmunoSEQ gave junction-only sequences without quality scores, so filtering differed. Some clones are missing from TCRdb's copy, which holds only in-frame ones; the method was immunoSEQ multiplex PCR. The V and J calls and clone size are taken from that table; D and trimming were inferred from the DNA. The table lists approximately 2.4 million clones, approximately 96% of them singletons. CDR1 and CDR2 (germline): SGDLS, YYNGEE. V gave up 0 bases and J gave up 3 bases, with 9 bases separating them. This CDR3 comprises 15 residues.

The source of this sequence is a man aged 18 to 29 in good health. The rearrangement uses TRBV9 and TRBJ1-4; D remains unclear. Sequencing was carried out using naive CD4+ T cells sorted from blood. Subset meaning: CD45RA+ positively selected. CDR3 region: CASSVEEGSNEKLFF. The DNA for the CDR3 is TGTGCCAGCAGCGTAGAGGAGGGTTCTAATGAAAAACTGTTTTTT. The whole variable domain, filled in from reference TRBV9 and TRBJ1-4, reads DSGVTQTPKHLITATGQRVTLRCSPRSGDLSVYWYQQSLDQGLQFLIQYYNGEERAKGNILERFSAQQFPDLHSELNLSSLELGDSALYFCASSVEEGSNEKLFFGSGTQLSVL.